The following is a TCR beta chain sequence with its context. Its antigen is as yet unknown. These data are taken from a study of vaccination effects on CD4 cells after COVID-19. Study in general: Ahead of sequencing, the ViraFEST assay grew antigen-specific CD4+ T cells using viral peptide pools.

CDR3 length equals 14 residues. After removal of 7 bases from V and 2 bases from J, the junction contained 8 bases not matched to a gene. Germline V CDR1 and CDR2: SNHLY, FYNNEI. Clones were sequenced by immunoSEQ multiplex PCR, and TCRdb holds only the in-frame ones, with some missing. The sample includes tens of thousands of clones, approximately 67% of them seen just once. Between days 10 and 11 of culture, CD4+ T cells were separated out. The sample was CD4+ T cells from PBMCs cultured without peptide, taken before COVID-19 vaccination. The V call is TRBV2, the J call TRBJ2-7, with TRBD2 matching over 7 bases. The TCR sequence derives from a human donor who received a COVID-19 vaccine. The CDR3 coding sequence is TGTGCCAGCACCATCAGCGGGGATACCTACGAGCAGTACTTC. Translating it yields CASTISGDTYEQYF.